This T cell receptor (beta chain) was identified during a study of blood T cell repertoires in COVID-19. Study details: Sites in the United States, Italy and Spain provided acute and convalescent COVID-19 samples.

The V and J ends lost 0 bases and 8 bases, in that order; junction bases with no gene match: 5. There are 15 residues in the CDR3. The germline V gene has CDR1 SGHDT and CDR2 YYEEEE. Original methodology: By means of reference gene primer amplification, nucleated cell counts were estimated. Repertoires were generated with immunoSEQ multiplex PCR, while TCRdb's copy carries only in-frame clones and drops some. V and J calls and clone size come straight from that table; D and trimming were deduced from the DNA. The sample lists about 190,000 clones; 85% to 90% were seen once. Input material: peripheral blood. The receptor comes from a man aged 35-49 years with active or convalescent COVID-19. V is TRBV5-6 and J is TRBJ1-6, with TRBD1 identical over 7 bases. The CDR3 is CASSLVGDSYSPLHF. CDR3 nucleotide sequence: TGTGCCAGCAGCTTGGTGGGGGACAGCTATTCACCCCTCCACTTT.